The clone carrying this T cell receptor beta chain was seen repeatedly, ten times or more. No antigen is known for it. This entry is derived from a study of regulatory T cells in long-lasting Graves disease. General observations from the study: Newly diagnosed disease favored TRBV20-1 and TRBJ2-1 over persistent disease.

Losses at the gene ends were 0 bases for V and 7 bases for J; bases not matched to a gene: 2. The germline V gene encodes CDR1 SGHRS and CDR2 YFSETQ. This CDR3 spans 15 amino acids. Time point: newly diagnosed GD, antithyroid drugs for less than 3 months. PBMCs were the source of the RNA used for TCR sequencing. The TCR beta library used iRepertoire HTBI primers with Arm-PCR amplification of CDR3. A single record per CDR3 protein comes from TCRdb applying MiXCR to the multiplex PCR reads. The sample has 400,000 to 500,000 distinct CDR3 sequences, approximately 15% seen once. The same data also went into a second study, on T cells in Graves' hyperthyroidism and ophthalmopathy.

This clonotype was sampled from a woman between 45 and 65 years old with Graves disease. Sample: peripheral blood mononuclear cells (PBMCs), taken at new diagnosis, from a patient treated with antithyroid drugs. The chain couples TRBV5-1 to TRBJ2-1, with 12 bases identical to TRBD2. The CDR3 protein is CASSLEGTSGNEQFF. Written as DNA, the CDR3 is TGCGCCAGCAGCTTGGAGGGGACTAGCGGGAATGAGCAGTTCTTC.